This T cell receptor beta chain was retrieved from a study of read filtering for tumor transcriptome and immune sequencing. The overall study: Among patients, some 17 were male and 15 or so female, aged roughly 45 to 90 (mean approximately 64). Transcriptome libraries were built from DNase-treated RNA. IR-seq gave about 4 to 10.27 million TCR reads per sample; RNA-seq gave roughly 75 to 1,300. Study findings and constraints: Approximately 80% of IR-seq clonotypes had one read, totaling 3% to 4.5% of reads; RNA-seq: approximately 75% and 45%.

This clonotype has at least ten counts. Antigen unknown. The CDR3 runs 12 residues. V gave up 6 bases and J gave up 9 bases, with 11 bases separating them. Germline CDR1 is LNHDA and CDR2 is SQIVND (reference sequence). From roughly 400 ng of RNA, a library with molecular barcoded alpha/delta and beta/gamma adaptors was made. TCRdb called the reads again in MiXCR, with one record for every CDR3 protein. Among 30,000 to 45,000 distinct CDR3 sequences listed, 14% were seen once. The origin of this receptor is a donor aged 40 or older with multiple myeloma. Sequencing was done on a sample of a population of CD138-negative cells sorted from bone marrow. V and J are TRBV19 and TRBJ2-2; D not certain. The CDR3: CASRGLARELFF. DNA for the CDR3: TGTGCCAGTAGGGGCTTAGCTCGGGAGCTGTTTTTT.